This T cell receptor beta chain was documented in a study of shared clonotypes between healthy human individuals. The assay was immunoSEQ multiplex PCR, and TCRdb's table has in-frame clones only and misses some. Of around 980,000 clones detected, about four fifths appear once; the ten largest clones hold 0.6% to 0.7%. V was pared by 8 bases and J by 7 bases, with 10 bases of the junction left unmatched. The CDR3 spans 13 residues. The germline V gene has CDR1 ENHRY and CDR2 SYGVKD. The sequencing sample was made of memory CD4+ T cells from PBMCs. Sample subset: CD45RA-negative fraction. The chain uses TRBV10-3 and TRBJ1-1, with 7 bases identical to TRBD1. This TCR came from a man younger than 35 in good health. Some clones in this sample may be carry-over from other donors' samples. The CDR3 sequence: CAISRGGESEAFF. The CDR3 bases are TGTGCCATCTCACGAGGGGGCGAGAGTGAAGCTTTCTTT.